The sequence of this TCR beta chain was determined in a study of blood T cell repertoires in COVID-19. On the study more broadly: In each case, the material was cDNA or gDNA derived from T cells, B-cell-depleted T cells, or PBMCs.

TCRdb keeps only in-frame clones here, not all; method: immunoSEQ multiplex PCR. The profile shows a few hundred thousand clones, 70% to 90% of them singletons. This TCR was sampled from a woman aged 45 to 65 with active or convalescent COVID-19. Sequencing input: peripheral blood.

For the CDR3, the DNA is TGTGCCAGCGCCCGACGGGGACAGGGTAGTGAAAAACTGTTTTTT. Its translation: CASARRGQGSEKLFF. The chain has TRBV6-5 and TRBJ1-4, with 9 positions matching TRBD1. Per the germline V gene, CDR1 is MNHEY and CDR2 is SVGAGI. Trimming removed 8 bases from V and 7 bases from J; junction bases left unmatched: 11. The CDR3 extends over 15 amino acids.